This T cell receptor (beta chain) was captured in a study of blood T cell repertoires in COVID-19. Study-level information: COVID-19 samples collected from the United States, Italy and Spain covered acute and convalescent phases. T cells, B-cell-depleted T cells, or PBMCs provided the cDNA or gDNA that served as material.

Comments on this clone: The sample holds other DNA sequences that translate to the same CDR3.

V lost 4 bases, J lost 4 bases, and 11 bases lay in between. The CDR3 has 13 residues. CDR1 is SGDLS, CDR2 YYNGEE, per germline. In the study's own analysis: Using reference gene primer amplification, nucleated cell counts were estimated. The repertoire was sequenced with immunoSEQ multiplex PCR; TCRdb's copy has only in-frame clones and lacks some. V, J and clone size derive from that table, while D and trimming were established from the DNA sequence. The sample has 200,000 to 250,000 clones; around 83% are singletons. V is TRBV9 and J is TRBJ1-2, with D possibly being TRBD1 (6 bases). The sequencing sample was made of peripheral blood. The source of this sequence is a man aged 30-40 years who had recovered from COVID-19. CDR3 in DNA: TGTGCCAGCAGCCCCCAGACAGGCTATGGCTACACCTTC. It translates to CASSPQTGYGYTF.